These T cell receptor beta chains were read from a single sample in a study of shared T cell receptors in the human thymus. Repertoires were generated with immunoSEQ multiplex PCR, while TCRdb's copy carries only in-frame clones and drops some. The table includes hundreds of thousands of clones, approximately 85% detected once. These same records also appear under a second study, on human thymus T cells.

The sequencing sample was made of thymocytes. These receptors all stem from a girl less than two years old with a congenital heart defect. The CDR3 runs from the conserved cysteine through the conserved F or W. Each record gives: V gene, J gene, D gene, CDR3 length, CDR3 DNA, CDR3 protein. The D gene is left open where the match is weak.

>TRBV4-1|TRBJ1-1|TRBD1|15
TGCGCCAGCAGCCAAGAGGGACAGGGGGACGGCGAAGCTTTCTTT
CASSQEGQGDGEAFF
>TRBV5-4|TRBJ1-1|NA|16
TGTGCCAGCAGCACCCCCTCCCGGGCGGGGAACACTGAAGCTTTCTTT
CASSTPSRAGNTEAFF
>TRBV4-3|TRBJ2-1|TRBD2|16
TGCGCCAGCAGCCAAAAACGGGGGGGCTCCTACAATGAGCAGTTCTTC
CASSQKRGGSYNEQFF
>TRBV4-1|TRBJ1-5|NA|16
TGCGCCAGCAGCCAAGATTACAGGTATAGCAATCAGCCCCAGCATTTT
CASSQDYRYSNQPQHF
>TRBV19|TRBJ1-2|NA|16
TGTGCCAGTAGTATATGGGCAGCGGCCACTAACTATGGCTACACCTTC
CASSIWAAATNYGYTF
>TRBV6-1|TRBJ2-3|TRBD2|19
TGTGCCAGCAGTGGACGGTTACCGGGACTAGCGGGGAAGGGGGATACGCAGTATTTT
CASSGRLPGLAGKGDTQYF
>TRBV10-2|TRBJ2-5|TRBD1|13
TGCGCCAGCAGTGTCACAGGGGAAGAGACCCAGTACTTC
CASSVTGEETQYF
>TRBV7-2|TRBJ1-3|NA|14
TGTGCCAGCAGCTTATACCCGGGGGGAAACACCATATATTTT
CASSLYPGGNTIYF
>TRBV19|TRBJ2-4|NA|15
TGTGCCAGTAGTCTTCCTGGCAGGCCAGAAAACATTCAGTACTTC
CASSLPGRPENIQYF
>TRBV4-1|TRBJ2-7|TRBD1|14
TGCGCCAGCAGCCAAGGACCGGGGGACAGGCTACAGTACTTC
CASSQGPGDRLQYF
>TRBV27|TRBJ1-2|TRBD1|21
TGTGCCAGCCGTTCACAAAAAACCTACCTGCACGAGCCCACAGGGGGGAGGGGCTACACCTTC
CASRSQKTYLHEPTGGRGYTF
>TRBV28|TRBJ2-5|TRBD1|14
TGTGCCAGCAGGCCAGGACAGGGGAAGGAGACCCAGTACTTC
CASRPGQGKETQYF
>TRBV2|TRBJ1-2|NA|13
TGTGCCAGCCTACAGGGACGTCTTTATGGCTACACCTTC
CASLQGRLYGYTF
>TRBV7-2|TRBJ1-2|NA|19
TGTGCCAGCAGCCCTCACCACACAGGGAACAAGAGGGAAAACTATGGCTACACCTTC
CASSPHHTGNKRENYGYTF
>TRBV5-5|TRBJ1-2|TRBD1|16
TGTGCCAGCAGCGTGACAGGGCCAAGAGCTAACTATGGCTACACCTTC
CASSVTGPRANYGYTF
>TRBV27|TRBJ1-1|NA|13
TGTGCCAGCAGGGGCCGACAGGCCACCGATCCCCAATTT
CASRGRQATDPQF
>TRBV5-1|TRBJ2-4|TRBD1|16
TGCGCCAGCAGCGGGGATTGGACAGGGGATAAAAACATTCAGTACTTC
CASSGDWTGDKNIQYF
>TRBV2|TRBJ1-4|TRBD1|17
TGTGCCAGCAGCCAAGCCGGGACAGGGGCACTGAATGAAAAACTGTTTTTT
CASSQAGTGALNEKLFF
>TRBV7-9|TRBJ2-2|TRBD2|18
TGTGCCAGCAGCTTAGACCGACGACTAGCCGCGAACACCGGGGAGCTGTTTTTT
CASSLDRRLAANTGELFF
>TRBV27|TRBJ2-4|NA|12
TGTGCCAGCAGCGGGTTCAAAAACATTCAGTACTTC
CASSGFKNIQYF
>TRBV4-1|TRBJ2-7|TRBD1|16
TGCGCCAGCAGCCCAGACTACAGGGGGCTTGTCAACGAGCAGTACTTC
CASSPDYRGLVNEQYF
>TRBV29-1|TRBJ2-7|TRBD1|11
TGCAGCGTCCCCTTAAGGACAGGGGAGCCCTTC
CSVPLRTGEPF
>TRBV15|TRBJ2-2|NA|20
TGTGCCACCAGCAGAGTCCGGATATTGGGCAGGACAAGGGACACCGGGGAGCTGTTTTTT
CATSRVRILGRTRDTGELFF